Shown below are 2 T cell receptor beta chains from a single sample sequenced in a study of CD8+CD57+ T cells in acquired aplastic anemia. Patients who underwent sequencing had shown CD8+CD57+ cell expansion by flow cytometry. Template material for TCR beta VDJ and CDR3 profiling consisted of genomic DNA. TCRdb re-called the reads through MiXCR, storing one row per CDR3 protein. The repertoire consists of roughly 500,000 distinct CDR3 sequences, with about a third occurring once and the leading ten covering roughly 0.8%. The specimen was sorted CD4+, CD8+, or CD8+CD57+ T cells (not recorded which) from PBMCs. These receptors were collected from a human donor with aplastic anemia.

This clonotype was seen repeatedly, ten times or more. The chain is built from TRBV7-9 and TRBJ1-5; 8 nucleotides match TRBD1. In germline, CDR1 is SEHNR, CDR2 FQNEAQ (reference sequence). V gave up 5 bases and J gave up 2 bases; unmatched junction bases: 5. This CDR3 has 15 residues. CDR3 bases: TGTGCCAGCAGCGCCCAGGGGGCCGGCAATCAGCCCCAGCATTTT. The encoded protein is CASSAQGAGNQPQHF.

The V gene is TRBV5-1, the J gene TRBJ2-3, with 9 positions matching TRBD1. The CDR3 has 16 amino acids. V trimming: 4 bases; J trimming: 2 bases; junction bases outside the gene matches: 8. Germline V CDR1 and CDR2: SGHRS, YFSETQ. This chain's CDR3 is CASSTRRTGDTDTQYF. CDR3 DNA: TGCGCCAGCAGCACAAGGCGGACAGGGGACACAGATACGCAGTATTTT. Full variable domain (outside the CDR3, taken from reference TRBV5-1 and TRBJ2-3): KAGVTQTPRYLIKTRGQQVTLSCSPISGHRSVSWYQQTPGQGLQFLFEYFSETQRNKGNFPGRFSGRQFSNSRSEMNVSTLELGDSALYLCASSTRRTGDTDTQYFGPGTRLTVL.